This is a list of T cell receptor beta chains from one sample in a study of blood T cell repertoires in COVID-19. Repertoires were generated with immunoSEQ multiplex PCR, while TCRdb's copy carries only in-frame clones and drops some. This sample has approximately 72,000 clones, with roughly 85% found just once. Sequencing was carried out using peripheral blood. The receptors shown here come from a woman at least 80 years old with acute or convalescent COVID-19. The CDR3 runs from the conserved cysteine through the conserved F or W. The D gene is left open where the match is weak.

d_call,j_call,cdr3_length,v_call,cdr3_aa,cdr3_nt
.,TRBJ1-6,15,TRBV5-6,CASRDGGGYNSPLHF,TGTGCCAGCCGGGACGGCGGGGGGTATAATTCACCCCTCCACTTT
.,TRBJ1-1,15,TRBV30,CAWDADTSLGTEAFF,TGTGCCTGGGATGCGGACACCAGTCTCGGCACTGAAGCTTTCTTT
.,TRBJ1-1,17,TRBV19,CASSADLGPGKNTEAFF,TGTGCCAGTAGTGCCGACTTGGGCCCAGGGAAGAACACTGAAGCTTTCTTT
TRBD2,TRBJ2-3,15,TRBV3-1/TRBV3-2,CASSLAGGLGDTQYF,TGTGCCAGCAGCCTAGCGGGGGGGCTTGGAGATACGCAGTATTTT
.,TRBJ2-3,15,TRBV7-3,CASSLIPGLTDTQYF,TGTGCCAGCAGCTTAATCCCCGGACTAACAGATACGCAGTATTTT
.,TRBJ2-2,16,TRBV5-4,CASSLEGTLLTGELFF,TGTGCCAGCAGCTTGGAAGGGACTCTCCTCACCGGGGAGCTGTTTTTT
.,TRBJ1-5,13,TRBV10-1,CASSEGVSQPQHF,TGCGCCAGCAGTGAAGGGGTGAGTCAGCCCCAGCATTTT
TRBD2,TRBJ2-1,15,TRBV3-1/TRBV3-2,CASSPGTSGSLEQFF,TGTGCCAGCAGCCCCGGGACTAGCGGGAGCCTTGAGCAGTTCTTC
.,TRBJ2-2,14,TRBV19,CASRAGGNTGELFF,TGTGCCAGTAGGGCAGGAGGGAACACCGGGGAGCTGTTTTTT
TRBD2,TRBJ2-2,17,TRBV12-5,CASGLKGTSLRAGELFF,TGTGCTAGTGGTTTGAAAGGGACTAGCTTACGGGCCGGGGAGCTGTTTTTT
TRBD1,TRBJ1-1,17,TRBV25-1,CASSGSAWGQQNTEAFF,TGTGCCAGCAGTGGATCGGCATGGGGACAGCAGAACACTGAAGCTTTCTTT